Listed here are 24 T cell receptor beta chains from one sample, sequenced in a study of cytomegalovirus exposure and HLA in healthy donors. Researchers ran the PCR with 60 Vbeta and 13 Jbeta primers. TCRdb's table, derived via immunoSEQ multiplex PCR, lists solely in-frame clones and lacks some. The listing records tens of thousands of clones. The sample comprised PBMCs. These receptors were taken from a woman between 35 and 50 years old in good health and CMV-seronegative.

This sequence joins TRBV28 and TRBJ1-2, with TRBD1 identical over 9 bases. V shed 6 bases and J 6 bases; nucleotides not matched to a gene: 5. There are 13 residues in the CDR3. Germline V CDR1 and CDR2: MDHEN, SYDVKM. In DNA form, the CDR3 reads TGTGCCAGCAGGCCGACAGGGGGTAATGGCTACACCTTC. It translates to CASRPTGGNGYTF.

This rearrangement joins TRBV6-5 to TRBJ2-1, with a tentative D call TRBD1 (6 bases). The germline CDR1 and CDR2 sequences are MNHEY and SVGAGI. Trimming removed 6 bases from V and 6 bases from J, with 15 bases in between. CDR3 length: 14 residues. CDR3 DNA sequence: TGTGCCAGCAGCTCTCCGGGACACGTCAATGAGCAGTTCTTC. Translation: CASSSPGHVNEQFF.

This rearrangement joins TRBV9 to TRBJ2-3; 8 bases map to TRBD2. Germline loops: CDR1 SGDLS, CDR2 YYNGEE. V shed 2 bases, J shed 4 bases, and the junction held 6 bases outside the gene matches. The CDR3 contains 15 residues. CDR3 in DNA: TGTGCCAGCAGCGTGAGCGGGAGCGACGCAGATACGCAGTATTTT. This encodes CASSVSGSDADTQYF.

This rearrangement joins TRBV6-1 to TRBJ1-5; 7 bases match TRBD1. Germline V gene data show CDR1 as MNHNS and CDR2 as SASEGT. V was pared by 8 bases and J by 7 bases, with 14 bases of the junction left unmatched. This CDR3 comprises 15 residues. The CDR3 nucleotides read TGTGCCAGCCGAGACAGGGAGAGTTCGACCCAGCCCCAGCATTTT. Protein sequence: CASRDRESSTQPQHF.

The J gene is TRBJ2-5, the V gene TRBV19; a possible D gene is TRBD1 (7 bases). Trimming shortened V by 5 bases and J by 2 bases, and 15 bases separated the two germline ends. The CDR3 spans 15 residues. CDR1 and CDR2 (germline): LNHDA, SQIVND (reference sequence). CDR3 loop: CASSLQGDSQETQYF. CDR3 bases: TGTGCCAGTAGTCTCCAGGGGGACTCGCAAGAGACCCAGTACTTC.

The chain links TRBV4-2 to TRBJ2-3; 10 bases line up with TRBD2. Germline V CDR1 and CDR2: LGHNA, YNFKEQ. This CDR3 is built from 18 residues. The ends lost 4 bases at V and 8 bases at J; junction bases unmatched: 18. CDR3 residues: CASSPSGGLAGAKGTQYF. The DNA for the CDR3 is TGTGCCAGCAGCCCATCGGGAGGCCTAGCGGGAGCCAAGGGTACGCAGTATTTT.

V usage is TRBV27 and J usage is TRBJ1-2; 7 positions agree with TRBD1. This CDR3 comprises 13 residues. CDR1 MNHEY and CDR2 SMNVEV come from the germline V gene (reference sequence). V was pared by 8 bases and J by 5 bases, with 8 bases of the junction left unmatched. DNA of the CDR3: TGTGCCAGCTCTGAAAGGGGGCAATATGGCTACACCTTC. The encoded protein is CASSERGQYGYTF.

The V gene is TRBV4-1, the J gene TRBJ2-5; 7 bases match TRBD2. V trimming: 1 base; J trimming: 7 bases; junction bases outside the gene matches: 9. The CDR3 consists of 15 residues. CDR1 is MGHRA, CDR2 YSYEKL, per germline. CDR3 DNA: TGCGCCAGCAGCCAAGGCCCTAGCGGCGCTGGGACCCAGTACTTC. It is translated as CASSQGPSGAGTQYF.

The rearrangement links TRBV11-3 to TRBJ2-7, with D unresolved. This CDR3 contains 15 residues. Germline assignment: CDR1 SGHNT and CDR2 YENEEA. The V gene lost 0 bases and the J gene lost 2 bases, with 11 bases spanning the gap. The CDR3 sequence is CASSLDYRNTYEQYF. In DNA, the CDR3 is TGTGCCAGCAGCTTAGATTATCGCAACACCTACGAGCAGTACTTC.

The genes are TRBV15 and TRBJ2-3, with 15 bases lining up with TRBD2. The J segment lost 15 bases and the V segment lost 1 base, leaving 5 bases of the junction unmatched. The length of the CDR3 is 14 residues. Germline V gene data show CDR1 as LNHNV and CDR2 as YYDKDF (reference sequence). CDR3 coding DNA: TGTGCCACCAGCAGAGCCGGGACTAGCGGGGGGCACTATTTT. Residues: CATSRAGTSGGHYF.

V usage is TRBV5-1 and J usage is TRBJ2-2, with D tentatively TRBD2 (5 bases). V lost 4 bases and J lost 2, with 6 bases in between. Germline V CDR1 and CDR2: SGHRS, YFSETQ. The CDR3 length is 13 residues. The CDR3 is CASSGGNTGELFF. The DNA for the CDR3 is TGCGCCAGCAGCGGAGGTAACACCGGGGAGCTGTTTTTT.

The V and J genes are TRBV5-8 and TRBJ2-4, with 9 bases identical to TRBD1. Germline trimming cut 4 bases from V and 7 bases from J; bases unmatched to any gene: 9. This CDR3 region has 15 residues. Germline assignment: CDR1 SGHTS and CDR2 YDEGEE. The CDR3 protein is CASSPGTGLENIQYF. CDR3 nucleotides: TGTGCCAGCAGCCCGGGGACAGGGCTTGAGAACATTCAGTACTTC.

This chain uses TRBV6-1 with TRBJ2-1, with D maybe TRBD1 (5 bases). The length of the CDR3 is 16 residues. Germline V gene lookup returns CDR1 MNHNS and CDR2 SASEGT. V dropped 0 bases and J dropped 2 bases, with 11 bases sitting between them. The CDR3 DNA sequence: TGTGCCAGCAGTGAAGCGTGGGGCCCCCCCTACAATGAGCAGTTCTTC. Translated, it gives CASSEAWGPPYNEQFF.

The chain's CDR3 is CASSPLGTLDYGYTF. For the CDR3, the DNA is TGTGCCAGCAGCCCTTTGGGCACGCTGGACTATGGCTACACCTTC. The rearrangement links TRBV7-9 to TRBJ1-2, with no clear D. Germline CDR1 reads SEHNR; CDR2 reads FQNEAQ (reference sequence). V lost 5 bases, J lost 3 bases, and 16 bases lay in between. The CDR3 has 15 amino acids.

This sequence joins TRBV6-6 and TRBJ1-1; 8 nucleotides align to TRBD1. This CDR3 contains 14 residues. Germline CDR1 reads MNHNY; CDR2 reads SVGAGI (reference sequence). V trimming: 2 bases; J trimming: 4 bases; junction bases outside the gene matches: 3. The CDR3 coding sequence is TGTGCCAGCAGTTACGTAGGACAGGGCACTGAAGCTTTCTTT. Protein: CASSYVGQGTEAFF.

This rearrangement joins TRBV9 to TRBJ1-2, with D possibly TRBD1 on 6 matching bases. This CDR3 contains 17 residues. V lost 3 bases and J lost 1, with 19 bases in between. CDR1 and CDR2 (germline): SGDLS, YYNGEE. CDR3 nucleotides: TGTGCCAGCAGCGGTGAAGGACAGCCCGACTTTAACTATGGCTACACCTTC. Its protein product is CASSGEGQPDFNYGYTF.

The chain couples TRBV19 to TRBJ1-1, with 7 bases lining up with TRBD1. Germline lookup yields CDR1 LNHDA and CDR2 SQIVND (reference sequence). The CDR3 totals 16 residues. V was clipped by 7 bases and J by 0 bases; unmatched bases: 11. CDR3 loop: CASNPGGGAMNTEAFF. The CDR3 nucleotides are TGTGCCAGTAACCCAGGGGGTGGGGCCATGAACACTGAAGCTTTCTTT.

The V and J genes are TRBV5-4 and TRBJ1-2; a possible D gene is TRBD1 (6 bases). V was pared by 1 base and J by 4 bases, with 8 bases between. Germline V gene sequence: CDR1 SGHNT, CDR2 YYREEE (reference sequence). This CDR3 has 13 amino acids. CDR3: CASSLKGGYGYTF. The CDR3 DNA is TGTGCCAGCAGCTTGAAAGGGGGCTATGGCTACACCTTC. The whole variable domain, remainder taken from reference TRBV5-4 and TRBJ1-2, is ETGVTQSPTHLIKTRGQQVTLRCSSQSGHNTVSWYQQALGQGPQFIFQYYREEENGRGNFPPRFSGLQFPNYSSELNVNALELDDSALYLCASSLKGGYGYTFGSGTRLTVV.

V and J are TRBV30 and TRBJ1-1; no clear D. Germline loops: CDR1 GTSNPN, CDR2 SVGIG (reference sequence). The CDR3 is 14 residues long. Trimming took off 1 base at V and 5 bases at J, with 14 bases between the two ends. For the CDR3, the DNA is TGTGCCTGGAGTGACGGGCGGGTAGGTACTGAAGCTTTCTTT. It specifies CAWSDGRVGTEAFF.

The chain is built from TRBV7-9 and TRBJ2-2; 8 bases fit TRBD2. Germline-derived CDR1 and CDR2 are SEHNR and FQNEAQ (reference sequence). J lost 3 bases, V lost 0 bases, and 6 bases had no gene match. This CDR3 is 17 amino acids long. CDR3 DNA: TGTGCCAGCAGCTTAGCGCGAGGCGGGGGGTACACCGGGGAGCTGTTTTTT. This gives the protein CASSLARGGGYTGELFF.

V gene TRBV9 combines with J gene TRBJ2-7, with a tentative D call TRBD2 (6 bases). The CDR3 is 16 residues long. Germline assignment: CDR1 SGDLS and CDR2 YYNGEE. Trimming stripped 4 bases from V and 1 base from J, with 18 bases between. The CDR3 DNA follows: TGTGCCAGCAGCCCTAGAGGGACTCGATCTTCCTACGAGCAGTACTTC. It yields the protein CASSPRGTRSSYEQYF.

The chain uses TRBV4-2 and TRBJ1-2; D not resolved. Trimming removed 3 bases from V and 7 bases from J, with 12 bases in between. The CDR3 length is 13 residues. Germline V CDR1 and CDR2: LGHNA, YNFKEQ. The CDR3 DNA follows: TGTGCCAGCAGCCAGCCTCCCGAGGGTGGCTACACCTTC. Its translation: CASSQPPEGGYTF.

The chain links TRBV7-8 to TRBJ2-1; weak D call: TRBD1 (7 bases). Deletions cut 5 bases from V and 13 bases from J, with 30 bases between. Per the germline V gene, CDR1 is SGHVS and CDR2 is FQNEAQ. The CDR3 extends over 17 amino acids. The CDR3 DNA reads TGTGCCAGCAGCCCACAACCTCGATCTTCCAGGGGGAGGAAACAGTTCTTC. Its protein is CASSPQPRSSRGRKQFF.

The chain uses TRBV9 and TRBJ2-3, with 7 nucleotides matching TRBD2. Per the germline V gene, CDR1 is SGDLS and CDR2 is YYNGEE. V trimming: 4 bases; J trimming: 2 bases; junction bases outside the gene matches: 13. This CDR3 is built from 17 residues. The CDR3: CASSSQRSAGNTDTQYF. CDR3 sequence (DNA): TGTGCCAGCAGCTCCCAGAGGTCAGCGGGGAACACAGATACGCAGTATTTT.